This T cell receptor (beta chain) stems from a study of post-analysis software for immune sequencing data. About this clonotype: Its target is not known.

Prepared libraries of TCR beta cDNA carried unique molecular identifiers. Each sample of roughly 0.9 to 11 million input T cells yielded roughly 500,000 cDNA molecules, so each molecule approximated one T cell. TCRdb called the PCR reads again in MiXCR, with one record for every CDR3 protein. The data show about 540,000 distinct CDR3 sequences, approximately 34% seen once. Trimming took 5 bases from V and 3 from J, leaving 16 bases between them. Germline CDR1 reads MNHNY; CDR2 reads SVGAGI (reference sequence). This CDR3 is 15 amino acids long. Whole-study results and caveats: Significantly lower normalized Chao1 diversity was found in patients with multiple sclerosis relative to controls. Strong co-clustering by F measure was evident for samples that had been prepared in the same batch. Controls showed lower frequencies than patients for five TRBV segments, and TRBV5-6, TRBV5-1 and TRBV20-1 were among these.

This sequence was found in a girl between 2 and 17 years old with multiple sclerosis. The source material was blood. The chain carries TRBV6-6 and TRBJ1-2; D call uncertain. CDR3 loop: CASSQPAGIYYGYTF. The CDR3 DNA sequence: TGTGCCAGCAGTCAGCCGGCGGGTATTTACTATGGCTACACCTTC.